These 14 T cell receptor beta chains came from one sample sequenced in a study of T cells after somatic rescue of genetic block. Using immunoSEQ multiplex PCR, the repertoire was profiled, and TCRdb retains in-frame clones only, with some absent. Here the sample spans approximately 88,000 clones, about 90% being singletons. The sequenced sample consisted of peripheral blood mononuclear cells (PBMCs). The receptors here all came from a woman under 30.

The chain carries TRBV15 and TRBJ1-1, with TRBD1 as a possible D gene (5 bases). V lost 6 bases, J lost 4 bases, and 12 bases lay in between. Looked up from germline, CDR1 is LNHNV and CDR2 is YYDKDF (reference sequence). The CDR3 totals 13 residues. The CDR3 DNA reads TGTGCCACCAGTGGGGGTTGGAGCACTGAAGCTTTCTTT. Amino acids: CATSGGWSTEAFF. The full variable domain, with the rest looked up from reference TRBV15 and TRBJ1-1, is DAMVIQNPRYQVTQFGKPVTLSCSQTLNHNVMYWYQQKSSQAPKLLFHYYDKDFNNEADTPDNFQSRRPNTSFCFLDIRSPGLGDTAMYLCATSGGWSTEAFFGQGTRLTVV.

This clone was observed once. The chain combines TRBV12-5 with TRBJ1-3; D is possibly TRBD1 (6 bases). Germline CDR1 LGHNT, CDR2 FRNRAP. Trimming took off 6 bases at V and 4 bases at J, with 19 bases between the two ends. This CDR3 has 16 residues. The CDR3 sequence is CASGSPVGAGGNTIYF. Written as DNA, the CDR3 is TGTGCTAGTGGGTCGCCCGTGGGGGCGGGAGGAAACACCATATATTTT.

The chain has TRBV28 and TRBJ1-4, with D hard to call. V was trimmed by 2 bases and J by 0 bases, leaving 4 bases between them. Germline-derived CDR1 and CDR2 are MDHEN and SYDVKM. CDR3 length: 14 residues. CDR3 amino acids: CASSLVATNEKLFF. Here the CDR3 DNA reads TGTGCCAGCAGTTTAGTAGCAACTAATGAAAAACTGTTTTTT.

The CDR3 is CASSLAMDYGYTF. Written as DNA, the CDR3 is TGCGCCAGCAGCTTGGCCATGGATTATGGCTACACCTTC. This sequence joins TRBV5-1 and TRBJ1-2; D is ambiguous. This CDR3 comprises 13 residues. The germline V gene has CDR1 SGHRS and CDR2 YFSETQ. Between the trimmed V and J ends, which lost 0 bases and 5 bases, there was a span of 8 bases. Full variable domain (missing parts from reference TRBV5-1 and TRBJ1-2): KAGVTQTPRYLIKTRGQQVTLSCSPISGHRSVSWYQQTPGQGLQFLFEYFSETQRNKGNFPGRFSGRQFSNSRSEMNVSTLELGDSALYLCASSLAMDYGYTFGSGTRLTVV.

The chain uses TRBV5-8 and TRBJ2-1, with D unclear. Deletions cut 2 bases from V and 2 bases from J, with 8 bases between. Germline V gene sequence: CDR1 SGHTS, CDR2 YDEGEE. The CDR3 sequence is 14 residues long. The DNA of the CDR3 is TGTGCCAGCAGCTTCGGGCAAGCCTACAATGAGCAGTTCTTC. Residues: CASSFGQAYNEQFF.

The rearrangement links TRBV7-9 to TRBJ1-4, with D maybe TRBD1 (6 bases). Germline assignment: CDR1 SEHNR and CDR2 FQNEAQ (reference sequence). Trimming pared 4 bases from V and 6 bases from J, leaving 12 bases between. This CDR3 contains 14 residues. The CDR3 DNA follows: TGTGCCAGCAGCTCAACAGGGTTAGATGAAAAACTGTTTTTT. Residues: CASSSTGLDEKLFF.

The count of this clone is one. The CDR3 DNA sequence: TGTGCCAGCAGCTTGGTGGGCGCCTATGGCTACACCTTC. Amino acid sequence: CASSLVGAYGYTF. The chain combines TRBV5-5 with TRBJ1-2; no clear D gene. There are 13 residues in the CDR3. V lost 0 bases and J 4 bases, leaving 7 bases between the germline ends. Germline V CDR1 and CDR2: SGHKS, YYEKEE (reference sequence). Using reference TRBV5-5 and TRBJ1-2 for the parts outside the CDR3, the full variable domain is DAGVTQSPTHLIKTRGQQVTLRCSPISGHKSVSWYQQVLGQGPQFIFQYYEKEERGRGNFPDRFSARQFPNYSSELNVNALLLGDSALYLCASSLVGAYGYTFGSGTRLTVV.

The chain carries TRBV13 and TRBJ2-1; 8 bases agree with TRBD2. This CDR3 spans 13 amino acids. CDR1 and CDR2 from the germline V gene are PRHDT and FYEKMQ (reference sequence). V lost 3 bases and J lost 8; bases outside the gene matches: 3. The CDR3 coding sequence is TGTGCCAGCAGCTTTCCCGGGAGGGATGAGCAGTTCTTC. Protein: CASSFPGRDEQFF.

The chain uses TRBV28 and TRBJ1-2; D not resolved. Germline assignment: CDR1 MDHEN and CDR2 SYDVKM. V dropped 8 bases and J dropped 4 bases, with 14 bases sitting between them. The CDR3 is 13 amino acids. As DNA, the CDR3 is TGTGCCAGCGTCTACGACGGCTCCTATGGCTACACCTTC. It is translated as CASVYDGSYGYTF.

This clone appeared a single time. The genes are TRBV15 and TRBJ2-5; D might be TRBD1 (5 bases). Germline assignment: CDR1 LNHNV and CDR2 YYDKDF (reference sequence). The CDR3 spans 15 residues. Trimming took off 0 bases at V and 5 bases at J, with 13 bases between the two ends. The CDR3 coding sequence is TGTGCCACCAGCAGAGATCAAGGGGCCGTGGAGACCCAGTACTTC. Protein sequence: CATSRDQGAVETQYF. Complete variable domain (other parts from reference TRBV15 and TRBJ2-5): DAMVIQNPRYQVTQFGKPVTLSCSQTLNHNVMYWYQQKSSQAPKLLFHYYDKDFNNEADTPDNFQSRRPNTSFCFLDIRSPGLGDTAMYLCATSRDQGAVETQYFGPGTRLLVL.

This clone was detected only a few times. This sequence joins TRBV5-1 and TRBJ1-6, with 9 bases that match TRBD1. After removal of 1 base from V and 7 bases from J, the junction contained 9 bases not matched to a gene. The germline gives CDR1 SGHRS, CDR2 YFSETQ. The CDR3 is made up of 17 amino acids. CDR3 in DNA: TGCGCCAGCAGCTTGACACCCGGGACAGGGAGGAATTCACCCCTCCACTTT. This codes for CASSLTPGTGRNSPLHF.

This clone was recorded once. This chain links TRBV13 with TRBJ2-3, with TRBD1 matching 7 bases. After removal of 5 bases from V and 6 bases from J, the junction contained 8 bases not matched to a gene. In germline, CDR1 is PRHDT, CDR2 FYEKMQ (reference sequence). CDR3 size: 14 residues. The CDR3 loop is CASSLDRNADTQYF. The CDR3 DNA reads TGTGCCAGCAGCCTGGACAGGAATGCGGATACGCAGTATTTT.

The rearrangement uses TRBV11-3 and TRBJ2-3; 9 positions agree with TRBD1. The germline gives CDR1 SGHNT, CDR2 YENEEA. V lost 3 bases to trimming and J lost 4 bases; unmatched junction nucleotides: 2. The CDR3 is 14 amino acids. CDR3 in DNA: TGTGCCAGCAGCTTGGGACAGGGCCCAGATACGCAGTATTTT. It specifies CASSLGQGPDTQYF. Based on the CDR3 plus reference TRBV11-3 and TRBJ2-3, the full variable domain is EAGVVQSPRYKIIEKKQPVAFWCNPISGHNTLYWYLQNLGQGPELLIRYENEEAVDDSQLPKDRFSAERLKGVDSTLKIQPAELGDSAVYLCASSLGQGPDTQYFGPGTRLTVL.

This clone was detected once. This chain links TRBV6-5 with TRBJ1-2; D is possibly TRBD1 (5 bases). Germline CDR1 and CDR2: MNHEY and SVGAGI. This CDR3 spans 13 amino acids. V dropped 10 bases and J dropped 8 bases, with 20 bases sitting between them. DNA of the CDR3: TGTGCCAACACTCCCGGGAGACGGGGCGGCTACACCTTC. Protein: CANTPGRRGGYTF.